This TCR beta chain was captured by sequencing in a study of CD4 T cells in relation to SARS-CoV-2 and coronaviruses. Turning to the study itself: After 10 days of antigen culture, PBMC TCR beta CDR3s were sequenced.

Sequencing used immunoSEQ multiplex PCR; TCRdb keeps in-frame clones, though not all of them. The table has approximately 20,000 clones, about 74% seen once. On this clone: Its cognate antigen is unknown.

CD4+ T cells from unexposed donors were obtained before the COVID-19 pandemic (2011-2018). CD4+ T cells were isolated from the cells after 10 days of culture. Testing used SARS-CoV-2 S/N and four cold-coronavirus spikes on unexposed-donor CD4+ T cells, cells permitting. The CDR3 covers 15 residues. The germline V gene encodes CDR1 SNHLY and CDR2 FYNNEI. With 8 bases removed from V and 6 bases from J, the gap between germline ends came to 20 bases. Sequencing was carried out using CD4+ T cells from PBMCs, cultured in vitro. This chain joins TRBV2 and TRBJ1-3, with D possibly TRBD1 on 6 matching bases. This TCR came from a human donor in good health. The CDR3 spells CASQKGGRGENTIYF. The CDR3 coding sequence is TGTGCCAGCCAAAAGGGGGGCCGCGGGGAAAACACCATATATTTT.